This entry is about one TCR beta chain. This sample was taken from a study of PD-L1 blockade in urothelial cancer. About the research overall: Study patients had been treated with 0 to 3 previous chemotherapy regimens.

V gave up 3 bases and J gave up 2 bases; unmatched junction bases: 2. Germline lookup yields CDR1 LGHNA and CDR2 YSLEER. This CDR3 has 15 residues. TCRdb keeps only in-frame clones here, not all; method: immunoSEQ multiplex PCR. This table holds roughly 20,000 clones, around 87% found once. The sequence came from a woman in her sixties or seventies with urothelial cancer. The specimen comprised PBMCs, sampled around atezolizumab (anti-PD-L1) treatment. V usage is TRBV4-3 and J usage is TRBJ2-7; 12 positions agree with TRBD1. CDR3 region: CASSQGTGGPYEQYF. As DNA, the CDR3 is TGCGCCAGCAGCCAGGGGACAGGGGGCCCCTACGAGCAGTACTTC.